The next 27 T cell receptor beta chains were all read from a single sample in a study of blood T cell repertoires in COVID-19. Generated by immunoSEQ multiplex PCR, the TCRdb table keeps only in-frame clones and is missing some. Of around 300,000 clones listed, approximately 88% are singletons. Material for sequencing was peripheral blood. The receptors come from a man aged 50-59 years with acute or convalescent COVID-19.

V gene TRBV19 combines with J gene TRBJ2-3; 14 nucleotides line up with TRBD2. Trimming at V came to 4 bases and at J to 5 bases, leaving 2 bases not matched to a gene. The CDR3 covers 15 residues. CDR1 is LNHDA and CDR2 is SQIVND in the germline V gene (reference sequence). CDR3 protein: CASSTGTSGRDTQYF. As DNA, the CDR3 is TGTGCCAGTAGTACAGGGACTAGCGGGAGAGATACGCAGTATTTT. The variable domain in full, with the rest retrieved from reference TRBV19 and TRBJ2-3, is DGGITQSPKYLFRKEGQNVTLSCEQNLNHDAMYWYRQDPGQGLRLIYYSQIVNDFQKGDIAEGYSVSREKKESFPLTVTSAQKNPTAFYLCASSTGTSGRDTQYFGPGTRLTVL.

The chain links TRBV18 to TRBJ2-3; D is unresolved. Trimming shortened V by 0 bases and J by 0 bases, and 7 bases separated the two germline ends. CDR1 is KGHSH, CDR2 LQKENI, per germline. The CDR3 is 15 amino acids. CDR3: CASSPPMRSTDTQYF. The CDR3 DNA reads TGTGCCAGCTCACCACCCATGAGGAGCACAGATACGCAGTATTTT.

CDR3 in amino acids: CASSDGLAPDTQYF. Written as DNA, the CDR3 is TGTGCCAGCAGTGACGGACTAGCGCCAGATACGCAGTATTTT. The chain recombines TRBV2 with TRBJ2-3; 9 bases are a match to TRBD2. The trim removed 3 bases at V and 4 bases at J, leaving 2 bases unmatched. The CDR3 runs 14 residues. Germline loops: CDR1 SNHLY, CDR2 FYNNEI.

This chain links TRBV30 with TRBJ2-5; 9 positions match TRBD2. The CDR3 runs to 14 residues. V lost 4 bases to trimming and J lost 6 bases; unmatched junction nucleotides: 9. Germline V gene lookup returns CDR1 GTSNPN and CDR2 SVGIG (reference sequence). Written as DNA, the CDR3 is TGTGCCTGGATGGCGGGGGGGCAGGGAAAGACCCAGTACTTC. It yields the protein CAWMAGGQGKTQYF.

The V gene is TRBV7-8, the J gene TRBJ1-1, with no clear D. The CDR3 extends over 15 amino acids. CDR1 and CDR2 (germline): SGHVS, FQNEAQ. The V end lost 3 bases, the J end lost 1 base, and 12 bases lay between the germline ends. The CDR3 here is CASSLLQTANTEAFF. As DNA, the CDR3 is TGTGCCAGCAGCTTGCTACAAACAGCGAACACTGAAGCTTTCTTT.

The chain employs TRBV4-1 and TRBJ2-7; maybe TRBD1 (6 bases). V gave up 1 base and J gave up 6 bases, with 16 bases separating them. CDR1 and CDR2 (germline): MGHRA, YSYEKL. This CDR3 is built from 15 residues. Here the CDR3 reads CASSQGFRGSGEQYF. In nucleotides, the CDR3 is TGCGCCAGCAGCCAAGGTTTCAGGGGATCGGGCGAGCAGTACTTC.

This clone was detected once. The chain couples TRBV9 to TRBJ2-7; D not certain. V was pared by 0 bases and J by 0 bases, with 13 bases between. The germline V gene encodes CDR1 SGDLS and CDR2 YYNGEE. There are 16 residues in the CDR3. CDR3 coding DNA: TGTGCCAGCAGCGTAGGCGAACAGACCATCTCCTACGAGCAGTACTTC. It is translated as CASSVGEQTISYEQYF.

V gene TRBV18 combines with J gene TRBJ1-6; D is possibly TRBD1 (5 bases). Between the trimmed V and J ends, which lost 3 bases and 7 bases, there was a span of 16 bases. The CDR3 covers 16 residues. Per the germline V gene, CDR1 is KGHSH and CDR2 is LQKENI. CDR3 coding DNA: TGTGCCAGCTCACCGTTCGCCGGAAGGGGCAATTCACCCCTCCACTTT. As protein: CASSPFAGRGNSPLHF.

Notes on this clone: The junction departs from germline at one end; a sequencing error may be responsible. The rearrangement uses TRBV12-5 and TRBJ2-5; 7 nucleotides agree with TRBD1. This CDR3 spans 18 amino acids. Germline CDR1 and CDR2: LGHNT and FRNRAP. This CDR3 is CASGLVQGRGMVQKTQYF. The CDR3 coding sequence is TGTGCTAGTGGTTTGGTACAGGGCAGGGGGATGGTCCAAAAGACCCAGTACTTC.

J is TRBJ2-1 and V is TRBV7-8; 7 nucleotides agree with TRBD1. CDR1 is SGHVS, CDR2 FQNEAQ, per germline. The CDR3 is 16 residues long. After removal of 2 bases from V and 5 bases from J, the junction contained 9 bases not matched to a gene. This CDR3 reads CASSLKLGQKNNEQFF. CDR3 in DNA: TGTGCCAGCAGCTTAAAATTGGGACAGAAGAACAATGAGCAGTTCTTC.

V is TRBV18 and J is TRBJ2-1; TRBD2 agrees at 9 bases. CDR1 and CDR2 from the germline V gene are KGHSH and LQKENI. J gave up 1 base and V 3 bases, and 4 bases lay outside the gene matches. CDR3 length: 16 residues. The CDR3 DNA sequence: TGTGCCAGCTCACCGGTACTAGCGGGTTCCTACAATGAGCAGTTCTTC. Translated: CASSPVLAGSYNEQFF.

This chain connects TRBV7-3 to TRBJ2-3; D call uncertain. V lost 5 bases and J 8 bases, leaving 11 bases between the germline ends. Germline V gene sequence: CDR1 SGHTA, CDR2 FQGTGA. The CDR3 has 12 amino acids. CDR3: CASSTDRLTQYF. The CDR3 DNA follows: TGTGCCAGCAGCACAGACCGCCTTACGCAGTATTTT. Together with reference TRBV7-3 and TRBJ2-3, the CDR3 gives the full variable domain: GAGVSQTPSNKVTEKGKYVELRCDPISGHTALYWYRQSLGQGPEFLIYFQGTGAADDSGLPNDRFFAVRPEGSVSTLKIQRTERGDSAVYLCASSTDRLTQYFGPGTRLTVL.

This rearrangement joins TRBV18 to TRBJ1-4; weak D call: TRBD1 (5 bases). The CDR3 sequence is 15 residues long. V was cut by 3 bases and J by 4 bases, with 12 bases left in between. Germline loops: CDR1 KGHSH, CDR2 LQKENI. For the CDR3, the DNA is TGTGCCAGCTCACCTGGACAACCAGTTAATGAAAAACTGTTTTTT. Translated, it gives CASSPGQPVNEKLFF.

The chain couples TRBV5-1 to TRBJ2-7, with D possibly matching TRBD2 (5 bases). The germline gives CDR1 SGHRS, CDR2 YFSETQ. V gave up 0 bases and J gave up 4 bases, with 14 bases separating them. This CDR3 comprises 15 residues. This chain's CDR3 is CASSLAPGVRYEQYF. CDR3 DNA sequence: TGCGCCAGCAGCTTGGCCCCCGGGGTCCGATACGAGCAGTACTTC.

V gene TRBV4-1 combines with J gene TRBJ1-1, with D possibly being TRBD1 (5 bases). The CDR3 covers 15 residues. Germline values: CDR1 MGHRA, CDR2 YSYEKL. V was cut by 0 bases and J by 5 bases, with 13 bases left in between. The CDR3 nucleotides are TGCGCCAGCAGCCAAGATGGGCGGGGGTGGACTGAAGCTTTCTTT. Translating it yields CASSQDGRGWTEAFF.

The chain combines TRBV10-3 with TRBJ1-6; D call uncertain. The CDR3 runs to 16 residues. From germline, CDR1 is ENHRY and CDR2 SYGVKD. Trimming took 6 bases from V and 0 from J, leaving 12 bases between them. The CDR3 DNA is TGTGCCATCAGCAAGGGAGCTATCTCCTATAATTCACCCCTCCACTTT. Translation gives CAISKGAISYNSPLHF.

The chain links TRBV5-1 to TRBJ2-5; 13 bases map to TRBD2. V lost 4 bases and J lost 5; bases outside the gene matches: 8. This CDR3 comprises 16 residues. Looked up from germline, CDR1 is SGHRS and CDR2 is YFSETQ. CDR3 sequence (DNA): TGCGCCAGCAGCCTAAGACTAGCGGGGGGCCGCGAGACCCAGTACTTC. It codes for CASSLRLAGGRETQYF.

This clone was observed a few times. Other DNA sequences from this sample encode an identical CDR3 as well. The rearrangement joins TRBV5-1 to TRBJ2-7; D unclear. CDR3 length: 14 residues. Germline V gene lookup returns CDR1 SGHRS and CDR2 YFSETQ. Deletions cut 3 bases from V and 0 bases from J, with 10 bases between. The CDR3 coding sequence is TGCGCCAGCAGCTCGACAACCAGCTCCTACGAGCAGTACTTC. Its protein product is CASSSTTSSYEQYF.

This clone was seen just once. The CDR3 DNA is TGTGCCAGCAGCTTAGGGCCAGGGCTAAGCTCTGGAAACACCATATATTTT. This encodes CASSLGPGLSSGNTIYF. The V and J genes are TRBV7-6 and TRBJ1-3; the D gene is possibly TRBD1 (5 bases). CDR1 is SGHVS, CDR2 FNYEAQ, per germline. The length of the CDR3 is 17 residues. V was trimmed by 1 base and J by 0 bases, leaving 13 bases between them. Together with reference TRBV7-6 and TRBJ1-3, the CDR3 gives the full variable domain: GAGVSQSPRYKVTKRGQDVALRCDPISGHVSLYWYRQALGQGPEFLTYFNYEAQQDKSGLPNDRFSAERPEGSISTLTIQRTEQRDSAMYRCASSLGPGLSSGNTIYFGEGSWLTVV.

V is TRBV20-1 and J is TRBJ2-5, with 8 bases fitting TRBD2. V lost 3 bases to trimming and J lost 2 bases; unmatched junction nucleotides: 11. This CDR3 has 16 amino acids. Germline-derived CDR1 and CDR2 are DFQATT and SNEGSKA (reference sequence). Here the CDR3 reads CSASRGTGTSQETQYF. The CDR3 coding sequence is TGCAGTGCTAGTCGGGGGACCGGGACTAGTCAAGAGACCCAGTACTTC.

V is TRBV2 and J is TRBJ1-5; TRBD1 is a possible D gene (6 bases). Germline-derived CDR1 and CDR2 are SNHLY and FYNNEI. V lost 4 bases to trimming and J lost 4 bases, with 14 bases between them. CDR3 length equals 15 residues. As DNA, the CDR3 is TGTGCCAGCAGTGGGAGGGGGACTAGTAATCAGCCCCAGCATTTT. Its translation: CASSGRGTSNQPQHF.

The rearrangement links TRBV7-3 to TRBJ1-2, with TRBD1 identical over 10 bases. The ends lost 4 bases at V and 6 bases at J; junction bases unmatched: 5. Germline V gene sequence: CDR1 SGHTA, CDR2 FQGTGA. This CDR3 is built from 14 residues. CDR3 nucleotides: TGTGCCAGCAGCTCAGCCGGGACAGGGGATGGCTACACCTTC. Its translation is CASSSAGTGDGYTF.

The rearrangement uses TRBV5-4 and TRBJ2-7; 8 bases line up with TRBD2. With V trimmed by 4 bases and J by 1 base, 7 bases remained unmatched. Germline CDR1 is SGHNT and CDR2 is YYREEE (reference sequence). This CDR3 is built from 15 residues. CDR3 in amino acids: CASSPGGAGSYEQYF. DNA of the CDR3: TGTGCCAGCAGCCCCGGGGGGGCGGGATCCTACGAGCAGTACTTC.

The rearrangement uses TRBV15 and TRBJ1-1; possible D gene TRBD1, 6 bases. Trimming removed 0 bases at V and 10 bases at J, with 9 bases between. CDR3 length: 12 amino acids. The germline gives CDR1 LNHNV, CDR2 YYDKDF (reference sequence). In DNA form, the CDR3 reads TGTGCCACCAGCAGAGATCGGGGGGCAGCTTTCTTT. Translation: CATSRDRGAAFF.

The chain joins TRBV11-2 to TRBJ2-7; TRBD1 aligns across 8 bases. This CDR3 comprises 13 residues. The germline V gene encodes CDR1 SGHAT and CDR2 FQNNGV. V lost 5 bases to trimming and J lost 7 bases; unmatched junction nucleotides: 7. The CDR3 nucleotides read TGTGCCAGCAGCATAACAGGGGGGTCGGAGCAGTACTTC. Amino acids: CASSITGGSEQYF.

The rearrangement joins TRBV27 to TRBJ1-1; 8 bases align to TRBD1. This CDR3 comprises 11 residues. Germline CDR1 and CDR2: MNHEY and SMNVEV (reference sequence). Trimming cost V 10 bases and J 10 bases; bases outside gene matches: 8. In nucleotides, the CDR3 is TGTGCCACCTCAGGGGGCGGTGGAGCTTTCTTT. Translating gives CATSGGGGAFF.

Worth noting for this clone: This sample includes further DNA sequences coding for the same CDR3. This chain links TRBV18 with TRBJ1-1, with 8 nucleotides matching TRBD1. The CDR3 sequence is 14 residues long. The J segment lost 3 bases and the V segment lost 3 bases, leaving 3 bases of the junction unmatched. The V gene's germline CDR1 is KGHSH and CDR2 LQKENI. The CDR3 nucleotides are TGTGCCAGCTCACCCACAGGGGGGGACACTGAAGCTTTCTTT. This encodes CASSPTGGDTEAFF.